Shown below are 7 T cell receptor beta chains from a single sample sequenced in a study of cytomegalovirus exposure and HLA in healthy donors. The PCR was carried out with 60 Vbeta primers and 13 Jbeta primers. Sequencing was performed with immunoSEQ multiplex PCR; in TCRdb, only in-frame clones are kept and a portion is missing. The profile covers roughly 100,000 clones, with around 82% appearing a single time and under 13% taken by the ten largest. The sample consisted of PBMCs. These receptors came from a woman younger than 30 in good health and CMV-seropositive.

The chain couples TRBV29-1 to TRBJ2-1, with a possible D match to TRBD1 (6 bases). Germline V lookup: CDR1 SQVTM, CDR2 ANQGSEA. The CDR3 contains 12 residues. Trimming shortened V by 1 base and J by 11 bases, and 12 bases separated the two germline ends. CDR3 loop: CSVEAQGQKQFF. The DNA for the CDR3 is TGCAGCGTTGAAGCTCAGGGGCAGAAGCAGTTCTTC.

The rearrangement joins TRBV13 to TRBJ1-5; D not certain. Germline V gene lookup returns CDR1 PRHDT and CDR2 FYEKMQ (reference sequence). The ends were cut back, 5 bases at V and 4 bases at J, with 12 bases in the middle. The CDR3 sequence is 14 residues long. The DNA of the CDR3 is TGTGCCAGCAGCCGGGGTTACCCGAATCAGCCCCAGCATTTT. This sequence encodes CASSRGYPNQPQHF.

The J gene is TRBJ1-2, the V gene TRBV30, with D tentatively TRBD1 (5 bases). Germline V gene data show CDR1 as GTSNPN and CDR2 as SVGIG (reference sequence). CDR3 length: 11 amino acids. CDR3 region: CAGGRGEGYTF. DNA for the CDR3: TGTGCGGGGGGGAGGGGAGAAGGCTACACCTTC.

V and J are TRBV9 and TRBJ1-4, with unresolved D. The CDR3 has 17 residues. Trimming took off 0 bases at V and 0 bases at J, with 12 bases between the two ends. Germline V gene sequence: CDR1 SGDLS, CDR2 YYNGEE. The chain's CDR3 is CASSVAGAVPTNEKLFF. Written as DNA, the CDR3 is TGTGCCAGCAGCGTAGCTGGAGCTGTACCAACTAATGAAAAACTGTTTTTT.

Only one count was recorded for this clone. This rearrangement joins TRBV10-3 to TRBJ2-7; 7 bases map to TRBD1. J gave up 0 bases and V 3 bases, and 5 bases lay outside the gene matches. This CDR3 comprises 15 residues. Germline V gene lookup returns CDR1 ENHRY and CDR2 SYGVKD. CDR3 nucleotide sequence: TGTGCCATCAGTGACCGGGACAGCAGCTCCTACGAGCAGTACTTC. Amino acids: CAISDRDSSSYEQYF.

The genes are TRBV6-5 and TRBJ2-1, with no clear D. CDR3 size: 15 residues. The V end lost 2 bases, the J end lost 2 bases, and 10 bases lay between the germline ends. The germline V gene has CDR1 MNHEY and CDR2 SVGAGI. The CDR3 region has the DNA TGTGCCAGCAGTTACCGACACCAACCCTACAATGAGCAGTTCTTC. Protein sequence: CASSYRHQPYNEQFF.

The CDR3 protein is CASSFPSGANVLTF. CDR3 DNA: TGCGCCAGCAGCTTCCCGTCTGGGGCCAACGTCCTGACTTTC. V usage is TRBV5-1 and J usage is TRBJ2-6; D gene unclear. The CDR3 consists of 14 residues. V gave up 2 bases and J gave up 1 base, with 4 bases separating them. The germline CDR1 and CDR2 sequences are SGHRS and YFSETQ.